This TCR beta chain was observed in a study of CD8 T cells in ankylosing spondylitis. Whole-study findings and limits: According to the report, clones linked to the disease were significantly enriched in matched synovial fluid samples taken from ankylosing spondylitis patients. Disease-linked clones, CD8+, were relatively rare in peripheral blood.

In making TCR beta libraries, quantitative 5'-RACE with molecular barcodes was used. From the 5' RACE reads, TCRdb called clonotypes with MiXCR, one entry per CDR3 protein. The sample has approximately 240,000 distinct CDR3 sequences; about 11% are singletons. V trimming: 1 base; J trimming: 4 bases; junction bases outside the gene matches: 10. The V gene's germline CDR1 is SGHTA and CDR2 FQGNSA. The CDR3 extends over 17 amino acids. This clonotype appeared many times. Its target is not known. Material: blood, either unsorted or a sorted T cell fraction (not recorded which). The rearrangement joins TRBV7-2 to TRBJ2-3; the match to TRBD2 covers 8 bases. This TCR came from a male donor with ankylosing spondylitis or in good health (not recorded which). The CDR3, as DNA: TGTGCCAGCAGCTTAGGGCGGGAGGTAGTATTCCCAGATACGCAGTATTTT. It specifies CASSLGREVVFPDTQYF.